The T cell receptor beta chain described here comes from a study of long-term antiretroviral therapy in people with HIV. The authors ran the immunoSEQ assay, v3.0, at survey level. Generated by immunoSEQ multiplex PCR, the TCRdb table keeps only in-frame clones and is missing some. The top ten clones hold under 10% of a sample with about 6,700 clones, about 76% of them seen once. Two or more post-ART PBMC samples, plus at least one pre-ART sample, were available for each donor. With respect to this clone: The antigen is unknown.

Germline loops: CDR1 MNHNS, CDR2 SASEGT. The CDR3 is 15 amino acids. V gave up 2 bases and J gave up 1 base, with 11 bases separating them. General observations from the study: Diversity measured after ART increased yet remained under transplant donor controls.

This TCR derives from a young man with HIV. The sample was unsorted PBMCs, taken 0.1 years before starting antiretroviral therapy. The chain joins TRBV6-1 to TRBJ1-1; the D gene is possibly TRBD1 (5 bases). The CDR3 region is CASSEPGRQNTEAFF. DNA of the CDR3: TGTGCCAGCAGTGAACCGGGACGGCAGAACACTGAAGCTTTCTTT.